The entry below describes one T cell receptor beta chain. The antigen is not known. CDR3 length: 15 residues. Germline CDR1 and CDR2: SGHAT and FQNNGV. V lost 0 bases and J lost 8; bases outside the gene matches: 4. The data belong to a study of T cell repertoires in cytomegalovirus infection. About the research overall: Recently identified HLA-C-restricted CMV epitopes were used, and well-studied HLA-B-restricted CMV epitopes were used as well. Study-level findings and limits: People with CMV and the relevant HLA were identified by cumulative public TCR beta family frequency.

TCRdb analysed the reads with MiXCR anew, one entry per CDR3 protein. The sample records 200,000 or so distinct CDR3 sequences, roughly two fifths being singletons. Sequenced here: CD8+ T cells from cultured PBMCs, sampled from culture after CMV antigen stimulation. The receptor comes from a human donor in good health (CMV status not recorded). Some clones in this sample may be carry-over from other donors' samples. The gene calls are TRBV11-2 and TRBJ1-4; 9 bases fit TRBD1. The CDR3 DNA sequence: TGTGCCAGCAGCTTAGATGAGACAGGGGGAGAAAAACTGTTTTTT. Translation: CASSLDETGGEKLFF.